This T cell receptor (beta chain) was found in a study of cytomegalovirus exposure and HLA in healthy donors. Details on this clone: Its cognate antigen is unknown.

Between the trimmed V and J ends, which lost 1 base and 3 bases, there was a span of 10 bases. CDR1 is SGHRS, CDR2 YFSETQ, per germline. The CDR3 runs 15 residues. General observations from the study: It was assumed in the presence/absence analyses that sequencing depth was roughly uniform across donors. CMV serostatus alone was available as immune exposure information. A later analysis linked a missense DCLRE1C variant to TCR beta V- and J-gene trimming.

Use of 60 Vbeta and 13 Jbeta primers characterized the PCR. As originally analysed: A later analysis tallied approximately 80 million unique TCR beta chains, roughly 11 million of them shared. The method was immunoSEQ multiplex PCR; TCRdb's version includes in-frame clones alone and lacks a portion of them. From that table come the V and J calls and clone size; the DNA was used to work out D and trimming. Of some 150,000 clones in the sample, 60% to 80% were seen once. The rearrangement uses TRBV5-1 and TRBJ2-2, with D possibly matching TRBD2 (7 bases). The sequence came from a man aged 40-49 years in good health and CMV-seronegative. The sequenced material came from PBMCs. The CDR3 region has the DNA TGCGCCAGCAGCTTGCCGGGGGGCGACACCGGGGAGCTGTTTTTT. This translates into CASSLPGGDTGELFF.